These 17 T cell receptor beta chains originate from one sample sequenced in a study of T cells in Graves' hyperthyroidism and ophthalmopathy. Amplification of TCR beta CDR3 regions was performed using RNA transcripts as template. TCR CDR3 underwent first-round RT-PCR with the HTBI primer set. From the multiplex PCR reads, TCRdb called clonotypes with MiXCR, one entry per CDR3 protein. The repertoire holds 470,000 or so distinct CDR3 sequences, with under 25% as singletons. The sequenced sample was blood. The receptors were sampled from a man aged 18 to 35 with Graves' hyperthyroidism.

In its sample, this clonotype was seen many times. The V call is TRBV30, the J call TRBJ1-1; D is ambiguous. Trimming stripped 0 bases from V and 10 bases from J, with 9 bases between. This CDR3 has 11 amino acids. Germline assignment: CDR1 GTSNPN and CDR2 SVGIG (reference sequence). The CDR3 DNA reads as TGTGCCTGGAGTGTACCCCTTGCAGCTTTCTTT. It translates to CAWSVPLAAFF. Full variable domain (outside the CDR3, taken from reference TRBV30 and TRBJ1-1): SQTIHQWPATLVQPVGSPLSLECTVEGTSNPNLYWYRQAAGRGLQLLFYSVGIGQISSEVPQNLSASRPQDRQFILSSKKLLLSDSGFYLCAWSVPLAAFFGQGTRLTVV.

The chain carries TRBV5-1 and TRBJ1-3, with D unresolved. This CDR3 region has 13 residues. The V and J ends lost 4 bases and 4 bases respectively, with 9 bases between them. Germline V gene sequence: CDR1 SGHRS, CDR2 YFSETQ. The CDR3 DNA is TGCGCCAGCAGCCCCAGTCCCGGAAACACCATATATTTT. Protein product: CASSPSPGNTIYF.

Many counts were recorded for this clonotype. The rearrangement links TRBV20-1 to TRBJ1-2, with 7 bases that match TRBD1. This CDR3 comprises 14 residues. The germline V gene encodes CDR1 DFQATT and CDR2 SNEGSKA (reference sequence). Trimming at V came to 4 bases and at J to 5 bases, leaving 10 bases not matched to a gene. The CDR3 bases are TGCAGTGCTATTCAGTCGGGCAGGGGGTATGGCTACACCTTC. Translating gives CSAIQSGRGYGYTF.

Concerning this clonotype: At one end, the junction sequence differs from germline, possibly due to a read error. The chain combines TRBV28 with TRBJ2-7; TRBD1 matches 11 bases. In germline, CDR1 is MDHEN, CDR2 SYDVKM. CDR3 length equals 16 residues. The CDR3 region is CVSCPHGTGGSYEQYF. In DNA form, the CDR3 reads TGTGTCAGCTGCCCACACGGGACAGGGGGTTCCTACGAGCAGTACTTC.

At least ten counts were recorded for this clonotype. V is TRBV20-1 and J is TRBJ2-7, with 8 bases fitting TRBD1. The CDR3 contains 13 residues. Germline V gives CDR1 DFQATT, CDR2 SNEGSKA (reference sequence). The junction had 6 bases not matched to a gene; V was cut back by 8 bases and J by 0 bases. DNA for the CDR3: TGCAGTACGGACAGGGTGGGCTCCTACGAGCAGTACTTC. Translated, it gives CSTDRVGSYEQYF.

This clonotype occurred many times. The chain joins TRBV28 to TRBJ2-7, with 7 bases fitting TRBD2. The trim removed 6 bases at V and 5 bases at J, leaving 13 bases unmatched. The germline V gene has CDR1 MDHEN and CDR2 SYDVKM. The CDR3 loop spans 15 amino acids. This CDR3 is CASRPYRDYLNEQYF. The CDR3 DNA follows: TGTGCCAGCAGACCCTACCGGGACTACCTCAACGAGCAGTACTTC.

The V gene is TRBV11-2, the J gene TRBJ2-2; unclear D gene. V was cut by 3 bases and J by 7 bases, with 9 bases left in between. The CDR3 consists of 13 residues. The germline gives CDR1 SGHAT, CDR2 FQNNGV. CDR3 protein: CASSFSGFGELFF. The CDR3 DNA sequence: TGTGCCAGCAGCTTCTCTGGGTTCGGGGAGCTGTTTTTT. The whole variable domain, filled in from reference TRBV11-2 and TRBJ2-2, reads EAGVAQSPRYKIIEKRQSVAFWCNPISGHATLYWYQQILGQGPKLLIQFQNNGVVDDSQLPKDRFSAERLKGVDSTLKIQPAKLEDSAVYLCASSFSGFGELFFGEGSRLTVL.

This clonotype was found many times. The chain joins TRBV27 to TRBJ1-5; D is uncertain. V was pared by 9 bases and J by 6 bases, with 9 bases between. The CDR3 consists of 11 residues. Germline CDR1 is MNHEY and CDR2 is SMNVEV (reference sequence). The CDR3 sequence: CASGAGQPQHF. The CDR3 bases are TGTGCCAGTGGCGCGGGTCAGCCCCAGCATTTT.

In this sample, this clonotype turned up many times. The V gene is TRBV6-1, the J gene TRBJ2-7, with D uncertain. Germline V gene sequence: CDR1 MNHNS, CDR2 SASEGT. V shed 10 bases and J shed 3 bases, with 13 bases lying between them. The CDR3 covers 12 residues. The CDR3 loop reads CATSDTFYEQYF. The CDR3 region has the DNA TGTGCCACCTCAGACACTTTCTACGAGCAGTACTTC.

This clonotype was found a few times. The chain is built from TRBV20-1 and TRBJ2-7; D call uncertain. The CDR3 extends over 13 amino acids. CDR1 is DFQATT, CDR2 SNEGSKA, per germline (reference sequence). Trimming took off 0 bases at V and 6 bases at J, with 12 bases between the two ends. The CDR3 bases are TGCAGTGCTAGAGACCTCTCGTCGACCGAGCAGTACTTC. Translated: CSARDLSSTEQYF.

The chain recombines TRBV4-1 with TRBJ1-1, with a possible D match to TRBD1 (5 bases). The ends were cut back, 1 base at V and 1 base at J, with 10 bases in the middle. Germline CDR1 is MGHRA and CDR2 is YSYEKL. The CDR3 has 15 amino acids. The CDR3 DNA reads as TGCGCCAGCAGCCAAGTTCGCAGGGCGAACACTGAAGCTTTCTTT. This codes for CASSQVRRANTEAFF.

V usage is TRBV2 and J usage is TRBJ1-5, with D possibly matching TRBD1 (5 bases). V lost 4 bases to trimming and J lost 6 bases, with 16 bases between them. The CDR3 loop spans 15 amino acids. Germline assignment: CDR1 SNHLY and CDR2 FYNNEI. In nucleotides, the CDR3 is TGTGCCAGCAGTGGGGAGATGGGGGAGGGTCAGCCCCAGCATTTT. This sequence encodes CASSGEMGEGQPQHF. The complete variable domain, with remaining parts taken from reference TRBV2 and TRBJ1-5, reads EPEVTQTPSHQVTQMGQEVILRCVPISNHLYFYWYRQILGQKVEFLVSFYNNEISEKSEIFDDQFSVERPDGSNFTLKIRSTKLEDSAMYFCASSGEMGEGQPQHFGDGTRLSIL.

V and J are TRBV12-3 or TRBV12-4 and TRBJ2-5, with D possibly matching TRBD2 (6 bases). This CDR3 has 15 amino acids. V was shortened by 5 bases and J by 2 bases, with 15 bases between the two germline ends. The CDR3 is CASSNSGVSQETQYF. The CDR3 coding sequence is TGTGCCAGCAGTAATTCGGGGGTTTCTCAAGAGACCCAGTACTTC.

This clonotype was detected a few times. The J gene is TRBJ1-2, the V gene TRBV10-2, with 9 bases aligning to TRBD1. Germline-derived CDR1 and CDR2 are WSHSY and SAAADI. The CDR3 is made up of 13 amino acids. V was pared by 3 bases and J by 5 bases, with 1 base of the junction left unmatched. The CDR3 bases are TGCGCCAGCAGTGATGGGACAGGGTATGGCTACACCTTC. It translates to CASSDGTGYGYTF.

There are a few counts of this clonotype. The chain employs TRBV6-1 and TRBJ2-7; D might be TRBD1 (6 bases). V was trimmed by 10 bases and J by 0 bases, leaving 10 bases between them. CDR1 and CDR2 (germline): MNHNS, SASEGT. The CDR3 runs 12 residues. The CDR3 loop is CATGQTSYEQYF. DNA for the CDR3: TGTGCCACCGGACAGACCTCCTACGAGCAGTACTTC.

This clonotype was observed at least ten times. V is TRBV6-1 and J is TRBJ1-2, with a possible D match to TRBD1 (5 bases). The CDR3 has 14 residues. V was clipped by 6 bases and J by 4 bases, with 15 bases between them. The germline gives CDR1 MNHNS, CDR2 SASEGT. The CDR3 reads CASSPRGRPYGYTF. The CDR3 DNA follows: TGTGCCAGCAGCCCCCGGGGCAGGCCCTATGGCTACACCTTC.

The gene calls are TRBV28 and TRBJ2-7; 10 nucleotides align to TRBD1. The junction had 8 bases not matched to a gene; V was cut back by 6 bases and J by 3 bases. Germline loops: CDR1 MDHEN, CDR2 SYDVKM. This CDR3 spans 15 amino acids. The CDR3 sequence is CASSGRDRGIYEQYF. CDR3 coding DNA: TGTGCCAGCAGCGGAAGGGACAGGGGTATCTACGAGCAGTACTTC.